Below, one T cell receptor (beta chain) is given with its context. The study ran its PCR with 60 Vbeta and 13 Jbeta primers. TCRdb's table, derived via immunoSEQ multiplex PCR, lists solely in-frame clones and lacks some. In the table there are over 130,000 clones, 88% of which are singletons. The sample belongs to a study of cytomegalovirus exposure and HLA in healthy donors. The receptor was derived from a woman aged 40 to 55 in good health and CMV-seronegative. The sample comprised PBMCs.

The CDR3 region is CASSLSGPTEAFF. DNA for the CDR3: TGTGCCAGCAGTTTATCGGGGCCCACTGAAGCTTTCTTT. The gene calls are TRBV27 and TRBJ1-1; D possibly corresponds to TRBD1 (5 bases). From germline, CDR1 is MNHEY and CDR2 SMNVEV (reference sequence). The CDR3 covers 13 residues. Trimming removed 0 bases at V and 4 bases at J, with 6 bases between.